This T cell receptor beta chain was recorded in a study of OX40 agonist ivuxolimab in advanced cancers. Blood sampling was done at baseline, cycle 4 day 1, and cycle 7 day 1. CDR1 LNHDA and CDR2 SQIVND come from the germline V gene (reference sequence). The CDR3 runs to 16 residues. J was trimmed by 4 bases and V by 5 bases; bases with no gene match: 9. Clones were read by immunoSEQ multiplex PCR, and TCRdb kept only the in-frame ones, dropping some. The sample contains about 69,000 clones, 70% to 90% of which appear only once. The sequence was obtained from an adult with an advanced solid tumor such as melanoma, head and neck, liver or kidney cancer. Source: CD4+ or CD8+ T cells sorted from blood, taken in a trial of the OX40 agonist ivuxolimab. V usage is TRBV19 and J usage is TRBJ1-4; 8 positions match TRBD1. This CDR3 reads CASSPSDRGLNEKLFF. In nucleotides, the CDR3 is TGTGCCAGTAGTCCGAGCGACAGGGGCCTTAATGAAAAACTGTTTTTT.